The entry below gives a single T cell receptor (beta chain) sequence along with its context. This CDR3 contains 14 residues. V was shortened by 1 base and J by 4 bases, with 10 bases between the two germline ends. Per the germline V gene, CDR1 is SGHTA and CDR2 is FQGNSA. These data are taken from a study of OX40 agonist ivuxolimab in advanced cancers. The wider study: As their treatment, patients were administered ivuxolimab, an agonistic anti-OX40 (CD134) antibody.

Researchers took blood at baseline, on cycle 4 day 1, and on cycle 7 day 1. Here immunoSEQ multiplex PCR was the method, and the copy in TCRdb shows in-frame clones only, minus some. This sample has around 68,000 clones, with 85% to 90% found just once. The input for sequencing was CD4+ or CD8+ T cells sorted from blood, taken in a trial of the OX40 agonist ivuxolimab. The TCR sequence derives from an adult with an advanced solid tumor such as melanoma, head and neck, liver or kidney cancer. The chain has TRBV7-2 and TRBJ1-2; the D gene is possibly TRBD1 (6 bases). CDR3 in DNA: TGTGCCAGCAGCTTAGATTCAGGGGCCTATGGCTACACCTTC. Translating it yields CASSLDSGAYGYTF.